This note documents a single TCR beta chain sequence. Its target is unknown. These data belong to a study of blood T cells in healthy people across ages. The CDR3 is made up of 11 amino acids. Germline V lookup: CDR1 DFQATT, CDR2 SNEGSKA (reference sequence). Findings of the study overall: Older age coincided with a roughly linear decline in TCR beta diversity per million T cells.

It was with a sample-barcoded 5' primer and a J-beta primer mix that a second PCR of about 7 to 12 cycles was run. Via MiXCR, TCRdb re-called the 5' RACE reads, giving one row per CDR3 protein. The table has about a million distinct CDR3 sequences, roughly 50% seen once. This clonotype originated in a woman aged 60 to 75 in good health. This chain connects TRBV20-1 to TRBJ2-5; unclear D gene. The DNA end is a closer match to TRBJ2-7, so the J assignment may be wrong. The sequenced sample was blood. The CDR3 loop is CSARWNYEQYF. The CDR3 region has the DNA TGCAGTGCTAGATGGAACTACGAGCAGTACTTC.